This T cell receptor beta chain was found in a study of tumor-infiltrating lymphocytes in primary liver carcinoma. Study background: The patients comprised men and women between the ages of 30 and 69 years. Samples yielded about 3.5 to 7.5 million productive TCRbeta reads, similar across tissue types. Study-level findings and limits: Significantly greater top-250-clone fractions characterized tumors relative to blood (p = 0.039).

In the case of this clonotype: The antigen remains unidentified. The germline gene is not matched at one end of the junction; a read error may be the cause.

Starting material of about 450 ng total RNA yielded TCR beta cDNA via a constant-region primer. Generation of the TCR beta libraries relied on three nested multiplex PCR rounds using slightly modified ARM-PCR. TCRdb independently ran MiXCR on the multiplex PCR reads; one entry per CDR3 protein. The sample records 40,000 to 50,000 distinct CDR3 sequences, over 65% being singletons. The study co-extracted DNA and RNA from 20-30 mg of unsorted bulk tissue. This TCR derives from a man in his forties or fifties with primary liver carcinoma and hepatitis B virus infection. The source material was liver tumor tissue from sampling region 3. Described subset: tumor region T3, left-lateral pole.

CDR3 in DNA: TGTGCAAGCAGCTCCCGGACCGGGGGCGCTGACAGACACGAGCAGTACTTC. Translated, it gives CASSSRTGGADRHEQYF. This chain links TRBV11-2 with TRBJ2-7; D is possibly TRBD1 or TRBD2 (6 bases each). Germline CDR1 SGHAT, CDR2 FQNNGV. This CDR3 has 17 amino acids.